The clone carrying this T cell receptor beta chain was observed a single time. The antigen remains unidentified. The data derive from a study of shared clonotypes between healthy human individuals. Sequencing was performed with immunoSEQ multiplex PCR; in TCRdb, only in-frame clones are kept and a portion is missing. Among hundreds of thousands of clones listed, about 74% were seen once. The study, taken as a whole, reports: A handful of donors showed sharing of about 4.8% of naive CD4 clonotypes.

The CDR3 is 16 amino acids. V was clipped by 4 bases and J by 10 bases, with 22 bases between them. CDR1 is SEHNR and CDR2 is FQNEAQ in the germline V gene (reference sequence). Sequences were obtained from memory CD4+ T cells sorted from blood. As for subset: CD45RA-negative fraction. The rearrangement joins TRBV7-9 to TRBJ2-2; D tentatively fits TRBD1 or TRBD2 (5 bases each). This clonotype was sampled from a young man in good health. As DNA, the CDR3 is TGTGCCAGCAGCTCCCCTGGGACCCGGGCAAGATTGGAGCTGTTTTTT. It codes for CASSSPGTRARLELFF.